This T cell receptor beta chain derives from a study of human T cells and chemical hapten exposure. Study in general: Alopecia areata, totalis or universalis was found in mostly female patients. General study points: TCRs above 1 in 1000 frequency stayed constant with DPC sensitization. Patch test score showed a positive correlation with PT1 expanded TCR counts.

The sample's time point: pre-sensitization, week 0. Indicated treatment: therapeutic diphenylcyclopropenone sensitization with weekly scalp DPC. Within the library, unique molecular identifiers were attached to each individual cDNA molecule. A single record per CDR3 protein comes from TCRdb applying MiXCR to the RACE reads. The repertoire holds more than 300,000 distinct CDR3 sequences, with 4.5% to 5.5% as singletons. A few counts support this clonotype. Its specificity is not known. Sequenced material: whole blood, taken in connection with sensitization to the hapten diphenylcyclopropenone (DPC). The clonotype was recovered from a woman aged 45-65 years with alopecia areata. Some clones in this sample may be carry-over from other donors' samples.

The CDR3 loop is CASSQDLGGTYEKLFF. CDR3 DNA sequence: TGCGCCAGCAGCCAAGATTTGGGGGGGACCTATGAAAAACTGTTTTTT. V usage is TRBV4-3 and J usage is TRBJ1-4, with a weak D call TRBD1 (5 bases). The V gene's germline CDR1 is LGHNA and CDR2 YSLEER. V lost 0 bases to trimming and J lost 6 bases, with 14 bases between them. This CDR3 region has 16 residues.